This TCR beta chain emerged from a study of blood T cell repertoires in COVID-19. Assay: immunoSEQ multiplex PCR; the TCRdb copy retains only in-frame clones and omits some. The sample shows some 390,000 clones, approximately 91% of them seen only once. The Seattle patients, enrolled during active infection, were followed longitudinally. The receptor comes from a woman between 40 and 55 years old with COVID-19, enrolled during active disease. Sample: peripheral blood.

CDR3 DNA: TGTGCCAGCAGTTTGTTTCTCGGTACTGAAGCTTTCTTT. Translated, it gives CASSLFLGTEAFF. The J gene is TRBJ1-1, the V gene TRBV12-3 or TRBV12-4; D is unresolved. The length of the CDR3 is 13 residues. V was cut by 3 bases and J by 5 bases, with 10 bases left in between.